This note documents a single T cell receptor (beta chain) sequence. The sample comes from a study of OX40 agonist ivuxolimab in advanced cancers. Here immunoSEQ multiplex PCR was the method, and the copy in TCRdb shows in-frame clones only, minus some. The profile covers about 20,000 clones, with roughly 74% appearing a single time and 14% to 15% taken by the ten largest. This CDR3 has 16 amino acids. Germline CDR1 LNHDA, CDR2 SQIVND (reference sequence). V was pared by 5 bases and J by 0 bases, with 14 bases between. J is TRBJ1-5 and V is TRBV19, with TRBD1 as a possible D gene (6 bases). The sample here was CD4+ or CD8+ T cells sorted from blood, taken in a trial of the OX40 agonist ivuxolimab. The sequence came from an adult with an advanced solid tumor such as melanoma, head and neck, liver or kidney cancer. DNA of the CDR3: TGTGCCAGTAGTTCCCGGGACATGATTAGCAATCAGCCCCAGCATTTT. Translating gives CASSSRDMISNQPQHF.